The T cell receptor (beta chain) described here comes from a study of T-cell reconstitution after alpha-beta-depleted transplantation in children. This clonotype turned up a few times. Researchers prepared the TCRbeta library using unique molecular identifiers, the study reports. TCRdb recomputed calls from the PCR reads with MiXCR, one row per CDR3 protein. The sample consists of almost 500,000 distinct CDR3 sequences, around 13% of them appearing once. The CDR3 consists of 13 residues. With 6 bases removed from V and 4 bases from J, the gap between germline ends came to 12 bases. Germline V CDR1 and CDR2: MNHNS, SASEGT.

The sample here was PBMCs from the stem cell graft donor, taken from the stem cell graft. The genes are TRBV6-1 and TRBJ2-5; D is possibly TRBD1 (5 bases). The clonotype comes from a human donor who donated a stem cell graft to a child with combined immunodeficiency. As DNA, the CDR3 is TGTGCCAGCAGCGCCGACAGACGAGAGACCCAGTACTTC. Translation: CASSADRRETQYF.